The sequence of this T cell receptor (beta chain) was determined in a study of graft-versus-host responses after intestinal transplantation. On the study more broadly: Every recipient underwent anti-thymocyte globulin induction, then tacrolimus and steroids for approximately three years.

Assay: immunoSEQ multiplex PCR; the TCRdb copy retains only in-frame clones and omits some. The repertoire has 95,000 to 110,000 clones, approximately 90% of them found once; the top ten carry around 0.76%. A remark on this clone: The antigen remains unidentified.

The germline gives CDR1 SGHAT, CDR2 FQNNGV. The CDR3 has 16 residues. The junction had 10 bases not matched to a gene; V was cut back by 5 bases and J by 7 bases. The sequenced sample was unstimulated CD4+ T cells sorted from spleen or lymph node cells, obtained before transplant. The chain employs TRBV11-2 and TRBJ2-1, with 11 bases that match TRBD2. This TCR was sampled from a human donor who was the organ donor for an intestinal transplant. The chain's CDR3 is CASSQSWRTSGNEQFF. The CDR3 DNA is TGTGCCAGCAGCCAATCTTGGAGGACTAGCGGGAATGAGCAGTTCTTC.